This T cell receptor beta chain came from a study of control samples from healthy donors and cancer patients (dated by TCRdb to about 2020). The CDR3 contains 11 residues, cysteine and phenylalanine counted. The kept DNA is CDR3 alone, 33 bases in frame from the first base. According to the germline V gene (reference sequence), CDR1 reads DFQATT and CDR2 reads SNEGSKA. In the case of this clone: Its antigen remains unidentified. The junction and the germline gene differ at one end; a read error may be behind it.

Library construction relied on the immunoSEQ multiplex PCR assay. TCRdb holds this immuneACCESS table with in-frame rearrangements only. Some clones are missing; in checked studies, unresolved V genes explain under half, and the rest has no known cause. This sample is represented by approximately 100,000 clones; roughly 84% of them were singletons. 2.1% of the sample is held by the ten biggest clonotypes. The sequenced material came from blood. This TCR came from a woman aged 40 to 50 in good health. This receptor chain uses TRBV20-1 and TRBJ1-2, with the D segment identity uncertain. The CDR3 protein: CSARAEPGEYF. The nucleotide sequence reads as follows: TGCAGTGCTAGAGCAGAACCGGGAGAATACTTC.